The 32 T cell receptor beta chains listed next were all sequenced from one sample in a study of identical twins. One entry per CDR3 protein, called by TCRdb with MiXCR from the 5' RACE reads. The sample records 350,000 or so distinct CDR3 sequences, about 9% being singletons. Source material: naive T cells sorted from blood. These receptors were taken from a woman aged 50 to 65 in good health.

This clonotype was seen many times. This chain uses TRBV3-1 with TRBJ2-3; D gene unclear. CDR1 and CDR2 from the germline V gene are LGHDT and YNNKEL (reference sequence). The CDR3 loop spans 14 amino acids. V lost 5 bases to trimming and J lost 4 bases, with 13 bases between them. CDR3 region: CASSDLSAPDTQYF. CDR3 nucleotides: TGTGCCAGCAGCGATCTATCGGCGCCAGATACGCAGTATTTT.

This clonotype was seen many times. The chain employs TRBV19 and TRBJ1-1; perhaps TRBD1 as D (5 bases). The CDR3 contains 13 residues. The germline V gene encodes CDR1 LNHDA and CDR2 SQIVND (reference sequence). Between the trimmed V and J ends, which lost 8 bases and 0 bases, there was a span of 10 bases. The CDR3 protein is CASWGGMNTEAFF. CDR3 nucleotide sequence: TGTGCCAGTTGGGGGGGAATGAACACTGAAGCTTTCTTT.

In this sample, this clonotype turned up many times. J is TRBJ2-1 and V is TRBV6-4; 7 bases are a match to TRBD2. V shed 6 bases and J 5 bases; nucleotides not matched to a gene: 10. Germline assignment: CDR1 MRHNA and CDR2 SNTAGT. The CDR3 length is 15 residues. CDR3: CASRRLALGNNEQFF. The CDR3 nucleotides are TGTGCCAGCAGGAGACTAGCCCTAGGGAACAATGAGCAGTTCTTC.

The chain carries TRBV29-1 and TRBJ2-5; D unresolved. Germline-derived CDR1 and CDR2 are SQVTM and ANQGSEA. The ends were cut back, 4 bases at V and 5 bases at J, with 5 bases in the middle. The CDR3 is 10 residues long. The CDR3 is CSVADETQYF. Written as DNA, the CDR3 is TGCAGCGTTGCCGACGAGACCCAGTACTTC.

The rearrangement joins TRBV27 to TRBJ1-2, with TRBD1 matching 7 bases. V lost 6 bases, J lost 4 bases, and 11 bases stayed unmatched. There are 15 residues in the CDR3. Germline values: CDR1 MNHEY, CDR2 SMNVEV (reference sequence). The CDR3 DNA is TGTGCCAGCAGATTCTCGACAGGGAATTTCTATGGCTACACCTTC. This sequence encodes CASRFSTGNFYGYTF.

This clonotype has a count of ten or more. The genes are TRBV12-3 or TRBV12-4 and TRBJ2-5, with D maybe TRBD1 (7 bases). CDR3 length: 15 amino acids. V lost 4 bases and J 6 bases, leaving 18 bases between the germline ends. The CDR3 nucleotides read TGTGCCAGCAGTTCTCAGGACAGGAGGGGAAAGACCCAGTACTTC. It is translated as CASSSQDRRGKTQYF.

CDR3 sequence: CASRQPGLAGGLGNEQFF. The CDR3 coding sequence is TGTGCCAGCAGACAACCGGGACTAGCGGGAGGGCTGGGCAATGAGCAGTTCTTC. V and J are TRBV27 and TRBJ2-1, with TRBD2 matching over 16 bases. V lost 6 bases, J lost 6 bases, and 11 bases stayed unmatched. Germline lookup yields CDR1 MNHEY and CDR2 SMNVEV (reference sequence). This CDR3 is built from 18 residues.

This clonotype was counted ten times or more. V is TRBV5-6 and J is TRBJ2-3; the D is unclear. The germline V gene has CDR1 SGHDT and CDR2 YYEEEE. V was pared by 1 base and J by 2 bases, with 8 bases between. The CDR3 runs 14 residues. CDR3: CASSLSLLTDTQYF. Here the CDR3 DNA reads TGTGCCAGCAGCTTGTCTCTGCTCACAGATACGCAGTATTTT.

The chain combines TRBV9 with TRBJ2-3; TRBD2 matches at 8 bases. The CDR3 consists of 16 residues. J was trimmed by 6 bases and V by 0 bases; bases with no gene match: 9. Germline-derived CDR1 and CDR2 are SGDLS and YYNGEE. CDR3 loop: CASSVDPGGPSDTQYF. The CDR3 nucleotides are TGTGCCAGCAGCGTAGACCCGGGAGGGCCCTCGGATACGCAGTATTTT.

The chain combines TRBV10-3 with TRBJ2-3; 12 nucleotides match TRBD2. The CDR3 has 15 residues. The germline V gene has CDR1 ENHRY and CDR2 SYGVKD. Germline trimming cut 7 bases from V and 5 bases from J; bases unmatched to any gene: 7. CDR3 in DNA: TGTGCCATCAAGGCGACTAGCGGGAGAGGAGATACGCAGTATTTT. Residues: CAIKATSGRGDTQYF.

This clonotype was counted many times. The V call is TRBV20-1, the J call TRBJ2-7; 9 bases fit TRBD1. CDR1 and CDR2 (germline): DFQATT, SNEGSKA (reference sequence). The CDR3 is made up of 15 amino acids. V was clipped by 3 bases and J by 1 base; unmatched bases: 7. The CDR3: CSASGPGQGSYEQYF. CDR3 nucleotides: TGCAGTGCTAGCGGGCCGGGACAGGGATCCTACGAGCAGTACTTC.

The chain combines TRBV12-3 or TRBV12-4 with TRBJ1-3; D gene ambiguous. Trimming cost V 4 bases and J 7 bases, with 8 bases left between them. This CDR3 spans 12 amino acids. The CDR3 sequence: CASSSTGNTIYF. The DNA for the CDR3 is TGTGCCAGCAGTTCCACGGGGAACACCATATATTTT.

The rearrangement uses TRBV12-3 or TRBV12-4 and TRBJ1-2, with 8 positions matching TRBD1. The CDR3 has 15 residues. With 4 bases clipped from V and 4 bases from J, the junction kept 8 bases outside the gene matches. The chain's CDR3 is CASSYSDRDAYGYTF. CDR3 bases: TGTGCCAGCAGTTACTCGGACAGGGATGCCTATGGCTACACCTTC.

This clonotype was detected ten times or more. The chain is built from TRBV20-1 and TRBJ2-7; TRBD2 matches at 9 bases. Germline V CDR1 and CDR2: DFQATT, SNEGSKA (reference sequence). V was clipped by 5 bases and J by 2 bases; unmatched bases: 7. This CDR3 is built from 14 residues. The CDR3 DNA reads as TGCAGTGCTTTAGCGGGAGAGTTTCCCTACGAGCAGTACTTC. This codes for CSALAGEFPYEQYF.

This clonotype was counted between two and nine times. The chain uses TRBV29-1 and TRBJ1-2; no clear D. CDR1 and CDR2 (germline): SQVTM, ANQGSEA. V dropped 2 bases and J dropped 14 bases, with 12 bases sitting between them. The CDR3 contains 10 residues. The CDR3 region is CSVESGPQTF. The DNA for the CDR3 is TGCAGCGTTGAATCGGGCCCTCAGACCTTC.

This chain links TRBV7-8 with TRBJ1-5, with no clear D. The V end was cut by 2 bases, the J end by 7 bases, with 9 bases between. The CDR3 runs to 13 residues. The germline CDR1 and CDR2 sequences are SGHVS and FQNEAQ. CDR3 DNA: TGTGCCAGCAGCTTACGGGAGGAACAGCCCCAGCATTTT. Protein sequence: CASSLREEQPQHF.

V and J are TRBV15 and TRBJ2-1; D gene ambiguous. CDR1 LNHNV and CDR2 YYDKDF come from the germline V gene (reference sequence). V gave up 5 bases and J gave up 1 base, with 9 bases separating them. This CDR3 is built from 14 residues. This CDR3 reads CATSPVGSYNEQFF. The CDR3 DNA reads TGTGCCACCAGCCCCGTGGGGTCCTACAATGAGCAGTTCTTC.

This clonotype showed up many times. CDR3 protein: CASRGVAQETQYF. For the CDR3, the DNA is TGTGCCAGCAGAGGTGTGGCCCAAGAGACCCAGTACTTC. This chain uses TRBV27 with TRBJ2-5; D unclear. CDR1 is MNHEY and CDR2 is SMNVEV in the germline V gene (reference sequence). CDR3 length: 13 residues. The V end was cut by 6 bases, the J end by 1 base, with 9 bases between.

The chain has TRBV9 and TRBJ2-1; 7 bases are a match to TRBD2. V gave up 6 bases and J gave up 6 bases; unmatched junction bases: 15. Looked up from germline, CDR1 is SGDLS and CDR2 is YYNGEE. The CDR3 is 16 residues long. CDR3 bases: TGTGCCAGCACCCTGGGGCGGGAGAGGCAGGGCAATGAGCAGTTCTTC. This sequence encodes CASTLGRERQGNEQFF.

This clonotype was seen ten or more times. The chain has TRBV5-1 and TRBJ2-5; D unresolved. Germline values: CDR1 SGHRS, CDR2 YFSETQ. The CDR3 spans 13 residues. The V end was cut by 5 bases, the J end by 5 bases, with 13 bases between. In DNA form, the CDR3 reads TGCGCCAGCAGTTCGCTGTCAAGGGAGACCCAGTACTTC. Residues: CASSSLSRETQYF.

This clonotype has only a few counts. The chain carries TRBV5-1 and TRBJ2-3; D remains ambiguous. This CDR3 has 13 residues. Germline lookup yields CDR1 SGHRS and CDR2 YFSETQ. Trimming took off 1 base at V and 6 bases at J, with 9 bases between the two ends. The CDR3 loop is CASSLTGMDTQYF. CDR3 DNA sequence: TGCGCCAGCAGCTTGACCGGTATGGATACGCAGTATTTT.

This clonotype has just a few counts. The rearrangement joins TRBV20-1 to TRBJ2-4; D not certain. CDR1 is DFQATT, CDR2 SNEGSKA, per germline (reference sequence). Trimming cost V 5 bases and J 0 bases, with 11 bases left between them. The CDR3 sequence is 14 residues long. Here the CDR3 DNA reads TGCAGTGCTGGACCTTCCGGAGCCAAAAACATTCAGTACTTC. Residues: CSAGPSGAKNIQYF.

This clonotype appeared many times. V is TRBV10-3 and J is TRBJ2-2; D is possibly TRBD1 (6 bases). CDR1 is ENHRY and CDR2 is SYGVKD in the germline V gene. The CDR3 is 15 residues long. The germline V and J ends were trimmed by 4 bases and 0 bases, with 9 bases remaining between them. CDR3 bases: TGTGCCATCAGTGGGGGGCTTACGAACACCGGGGAGCTGTTTTTT. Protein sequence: CAISGGLTNTGELFF.

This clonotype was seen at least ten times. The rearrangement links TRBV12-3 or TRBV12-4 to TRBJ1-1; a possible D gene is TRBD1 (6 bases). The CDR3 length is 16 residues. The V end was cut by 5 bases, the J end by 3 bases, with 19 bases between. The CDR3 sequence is CASSPPHRAIDTEAFF. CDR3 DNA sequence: TGTGCCAGCAGTCCCCCCCACAGGGCGATCGACACTGAAGCTTTCTTT.

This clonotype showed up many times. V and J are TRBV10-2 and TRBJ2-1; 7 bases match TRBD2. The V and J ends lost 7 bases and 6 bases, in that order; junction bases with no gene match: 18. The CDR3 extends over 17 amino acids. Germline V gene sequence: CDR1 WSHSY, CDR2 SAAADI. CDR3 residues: CASNRYRDYHLPNEQFF. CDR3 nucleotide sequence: TGCGCCAGCAATCGGTACCGGGACTACCATTTGCCCAATGAGCAGTTCTTC.

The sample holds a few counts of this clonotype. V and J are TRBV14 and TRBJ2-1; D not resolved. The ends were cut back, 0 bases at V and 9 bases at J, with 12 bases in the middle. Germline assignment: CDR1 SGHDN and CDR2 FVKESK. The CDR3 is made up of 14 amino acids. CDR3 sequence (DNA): TGTGCCAGCAGCCAAGAAATCATAGTCAGTGAGCAGTTCTTC. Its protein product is CASSQEIIVSEQFF. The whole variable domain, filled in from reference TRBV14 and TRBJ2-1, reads EAGVTQFPSHSVIEKGQTVTLRCDPISGHDNLYWYRRVMGKEIKFLLHFVKESKQDESGMPNNRFLAERTGGTYSTLKVQPAELEDSGVYFCASSQEIIVSEQFFGPGTRLTVL.

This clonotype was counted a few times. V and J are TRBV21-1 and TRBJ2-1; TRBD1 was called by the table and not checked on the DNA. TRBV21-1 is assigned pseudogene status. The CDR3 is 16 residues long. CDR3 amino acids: CASWGSPELNTNEQFF. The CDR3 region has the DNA TGTGCCAGCTGGGGCAGCCCTGAATTAAATACCAATGAGCAGTTCTTC.

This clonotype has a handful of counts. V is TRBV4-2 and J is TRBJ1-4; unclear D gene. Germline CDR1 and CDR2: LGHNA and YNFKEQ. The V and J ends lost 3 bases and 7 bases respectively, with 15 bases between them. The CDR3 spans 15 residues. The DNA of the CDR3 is TGTGCCAGCAGCCAGGCCGGGCCTGTGGGTGAAAAACTGTTTTTT. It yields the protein CASSQAGPVGEKLFF.

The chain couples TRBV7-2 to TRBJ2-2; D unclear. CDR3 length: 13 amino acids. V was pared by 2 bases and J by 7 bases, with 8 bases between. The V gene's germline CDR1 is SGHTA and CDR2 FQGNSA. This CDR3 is CASSLFFLGELFF. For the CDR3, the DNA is TGTGCCAGCAGCTTATTCTTTCTCGGGGAGCTGTTTTTT.

CDR3 loop: CATHRGPTGANVLTF. As DNA, the CDR3 is TGCGCCACCCACCGAGGTCCCACTGGGGCCAACGTCCTGACTTTC. V gene TRBV5-1 combines with J gene TRBJ2-6, with D unresolved. Germline assignment: CDR1 SGHRS and CDR2 YFSETQ. V shed 9 bases and J shed 2 bases, with 15 bases lying between them. The CDR3 length is 15 residues.

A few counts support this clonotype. CDR3 in DNA: TGCAGTGCTAGAGATGCTAGCGGCTACGAGCAGTACTTC. Its protein product is CSARDASGYEQYF. V is TRBV20-1 and J is TRBJ2-7; the match to TRBD2 covers 7 bases. The CDR3 is 13 residues long. CDR1 and CDR2 from the germline V gene are DFQATT and SNEGSKA (reference sequence). V lost 0 bases and J lost 3; bases outside the gene matches: 2.

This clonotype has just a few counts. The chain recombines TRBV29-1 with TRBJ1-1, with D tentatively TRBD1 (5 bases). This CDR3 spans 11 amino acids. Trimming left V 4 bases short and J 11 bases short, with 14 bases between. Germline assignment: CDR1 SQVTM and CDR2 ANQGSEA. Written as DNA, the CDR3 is TGCAGCGTTGGATCGGGGGGGACTGCTTTCTTT. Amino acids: CSVGSGGTAFF.